This TCR beta chain is drawn from a study of blood T cell repertoires in COVID-19. V dropped 8 bases and J dropped 2 bases, with 11 bases sitting between them. The CDR3 covers 13 residues. CDR1 and CDR2 from the germline V gene are SGHAT and FQDESV (reference sequence). Repertoires were generated with immunoSEQ multiplex PCR, while TCRdb's copy carries only in-frame clones and drops some. This table holds around 250,000 clones, approximately 90% found once. The source material was PBMCs or T cells enriched from blood (not recorded which). The receptor comes from a woman aged 25-40 years who had recovered from COVID-19. The chain combines TRBV11-1 with TRBJ2-3; maybe TRBD1 (6 bases). CDR3 nucleotides: TGTGCCAGCGGGACAATCCCCACAGATACGCAGTATTTT. Translation: CASGTIPTDTQYF. The complete variable domain, with remaining parts taken from reference TRBV11-1 and TRBJ2-3, reads EAEVAQSPRYKITEKSQAVAFWCDPISGHATLYWYRQILGQGPELLVQFQDESVVDDSQLPKDRFSAERLKGVDSTLKIQPAELGDSAMYLCASGTIPTDTQYFGPGTRLTVL.